These 2 T cell receptor beta chains originate from one sample sequenced in a study of control samples from healthy donors and cancer patients (dated by TCRdb to 2018 to 2020). Preparation of the library involved the immunoSEQ multiplex PCR assay. Here the immuneACCESS table is served through TCRdb, limited to in-frame sequences with V and J called. Missing clones are a known gap in these copies; in checked studies unresolved V genes cover under half, and the rest lacks a known reason. The sample yields around 170,000 clones; roughly nine tenths were counted once. In total, the top ten clones hold 0.55% to 0.7% of the sample. Sequencing used blood. Source of these receptors: a woman aged 30 to 39 in good health.

The chain uses TRBV30 and TRBJ1-3, with 8 bases matching TRBD1. Germline CDR1 is GTSNPN and CDR2 is SVGIG (reference sequence). The CDR3 covers 16 residues. Losses at the gene ends were 5 bases for V and 2 bases for J; bases not matched to a gene: 11. CDR3 in DNA: TGTGCCTGGGGGTCCGGACAGGGAGGAACTGGAAACACCATATATTTT. It yields the protein CAWGSGQGGTGNTIYF. The full variable domain, completed using reference TRBV30 and TRBJ1-3, is SQTIHQWPATLVQPVGSPLSLECTVEGTSNPNLYWYRQAAGRGLQLLFYSVGIGQISSEVPQNLSASRPQDRQFILSSKKLLLSDSGFYLCAWGSGQGGTGNTIYFGEGSWLTVV.

This sequence joins TRBV6-1 and TRBJ1-5; no reliable D call. The V and J ends lost 0 bases and 3 bases respectively, with 12 bases between them. From germline, CDR1 is MNHNS and CDR2 SASEGT. The CDR3 runs to 16 residues. As DNA, the CDR3 is TGTGCCAGCAGTGAAGCAGGTGGGCTGAACAATCAGCCCCAGCATTTT. It encodes CASSEAGGLNNQPQHF.